This T cell receptor (beta chain) was sequenced during a study of neoadjuvant nivolumab and ipilimumab in lung cancer. Trimming pared 4 bases from V and 0 bases from J, leaving 16 bases between. Looked up from germline, CDR1 is SGHDN and CDR2 is FVKESK. The CDR3 loop spans 17 amino acids. Findings of the study overall: From pretherapy to surgery, tumor richness and clonality rose with dual therapy. Blood richness before therapy tracked richness in tumors resected after neoadjuvant therapy. TCR richness and clonality were higher in tumors than adjacent uninvolved lung.

Repertoires were generated with immunoSEQ multiplex PCR, while TCRdb's copy carries only in-frame clones and drops some. The sample holds over 25,000 clones, more than 75% seen once. Comments on this clone: No antigen is known for it.

The chain links TRBV14 to TRBJ1-3; D call uncertain. The source material was tumor tissue, sampled after neoadjuvant nivolumab, alone or with ipilimumab, at or shortly before surgery. The TCR originated in an adult with non-small cell lung cancer. CDR3 in DNA: TGTGCCAGCAGCCGCGCCATTACCCCCCTCTCTGGAAACACCATATATTTT. This translates into CASSRAITPLSGNTIYF.